There are many counts of the clone carrying this T cell receptor beta chain. Trimming at V came to 2 bases and at J to 2 bases, leaving 8 bases not matched to a gene. The CDR3 length is 15 residues. Germline-derived CDR1 and CDR2 are GTSNPN and SVGIG (reference sequence). This sample stems from a study of blood T cell repertoires in COVID-19. Study background: Samples representing acute and convalescent COVID-19 were sourced from the United States, Italy and Spain. PBMCs, B-cell-depleted T cells, or T cells provided the cDNA or gDNA that made up the material.

Original data processing: Reference gene primers were amplified, and this amplification served to estimate nucleated cell counts. TCRdb's table, derived via immunoSEQ multiplex PCR, lists solely in-frame clones and lacks some. D and trimming come from the DNA, and the V and J calls and clone size come from that table. The sample lists over 80,000 clones; roughly 80% were seen once. Material: peripheral blood. This TCR was recovered from a woman aged 50 to 60 with acute or convalescent COVID-19. This chain joins TRBV30 and TRBJ1-2; 7 nucleotides line up with TRBD1. The CDR3 region is CAWSSPGGTNYGYTF. CDR3 nucleotide sequence: TGTGCCTGGAGTTCTCCAGGGGGAACAAACTATGGCTACACCTTC.